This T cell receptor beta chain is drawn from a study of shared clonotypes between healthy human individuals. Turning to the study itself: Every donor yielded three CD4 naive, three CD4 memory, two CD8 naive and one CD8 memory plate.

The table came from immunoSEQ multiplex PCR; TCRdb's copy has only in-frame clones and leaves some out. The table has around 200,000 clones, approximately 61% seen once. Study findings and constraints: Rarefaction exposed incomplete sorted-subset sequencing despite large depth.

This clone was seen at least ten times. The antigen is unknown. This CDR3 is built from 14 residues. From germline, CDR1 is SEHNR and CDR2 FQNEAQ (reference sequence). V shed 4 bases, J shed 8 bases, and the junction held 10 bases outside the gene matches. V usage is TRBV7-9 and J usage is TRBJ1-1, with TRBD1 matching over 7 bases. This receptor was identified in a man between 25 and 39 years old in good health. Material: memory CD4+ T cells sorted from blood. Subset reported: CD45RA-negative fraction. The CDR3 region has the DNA TGTGCCAGCAGCTCACAAACAGGGGTCTCCGAAGCTTTCTTT. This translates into CASSSQTGVSEAFF.